This T cell receptor beta chain was identified during a study of T cell responses to AZD1222 COVID-19 vaccine. Study conclusions and caveats: Clonal diversity may have been underestimated, and the donors were mostly white British, with more females than males. Repertoires in all cases were sampled only once the peak T cell response had passed. Reports say nearly half of spike-specific TCRs go after unmutated variant regions.

On this clone: As yet, its antigen is unknown.

Germline V gene data show CDR1 as SGHRS and CDR2 as YFSETQ. The V gene lost 0 bases and the J gene lost 3 bases, with 9 bases spanning the gap. This CDR3 comprises 14 residues. The data were produced by immunoSEQ multiplex PCR, yet TCRdb's version contains in-frame clones alone and is incomplete. Here the sample spans under 150,000 clones, roughly nine tenths being singletons. The starting material was peripheral blood, obtained on day 0 of AZD1222 vaccination. The rearrangement links TRBV5-1 to TRBJ1-2; D is uncertain. The sequence was collected from an adult in good health. CDR3 nucleotide sequence: TGCGCCAGCAGCTTGGCTCTGGGTGACTATGGCTACACCTTC. Translated: CASSLALGDYGYTF. Drawing the rest from reference TRBV5-1 and TRBJ1-2, the complete variable domain is KAGVTQTPRYLIKTRGQQVTLSCSPISGHRSVSWYQQTPGQGLQFLFEYFSETQRNKGNFPGRFSGRQFSNSRSEMNVSTLELGDSALYLCASSLALGDYGYTFGSGTRLTVV.